The clone carrying this T cell receptor (beta chain) was found a few times. Its antigen is unknown. These data belong to a study of cytomegalovirus exposure and HLA in healthy donors. The CDR3 runs to 14 residues. With V trimmed by 6 bases and J by 0 bases, 3 bases remained unmatched. CDR1 and CDR2 from the germline V gene are ENHRY and SYGVKD. General study findings and limits: The productive fraction for most TCR beta V segments was about 90% or about 30% in an earlier analysis.

It was with 60 Vbeta and 13 Jbeta primers that the PCR ran. TCRdb's table, derived via immunoSEQ multiplex PCR, lists solely in-frame clones and lacks some. The table records around 170,000 clones, around 83% of them present only once. This chain uses TRBV10-3 with TRBJ2-7, with 9 bases lining up with TRBD2. The sequence was collected from a young woman in good health and CMV-seronegative. Material: PBMCs. The CDR3 is CAIRLAGNSYEQYF. The CDR3 DNA reads as TGTGCCATCAGACTAGCGGGCAACTCCTACGAGCAGTACTTC.